The rows below give T cell receptor beta chains drawn from one sample of a study of cytomegalovirus exposure and HLA in healthy donors. Generated by immunoSEQ multiplex PCR, the TCRdb table keeps only in-frame clones and is missing some. The sample contains roughly 150,000 clones, about 75% of which appear only once. The sequencing sample was made of PBMCs. Receptor source: a woman aged 50 to 60 in good health and CMV-seropositive. Both conserved end residues are part of each CDR3. D genes are given only for firm matches. A row's size may be missing; if present it is once, few, many or a size class.

TRBJ2-3 TRBV15 15 TRBD2 . CATRHGGGRTDTQYF TGTGCCACCCGGCACGGCGGGGGGCGCACAGATACGCAGTATTTT
TRBJ1-2 TRBV13 14 TRBD1 . CASSWGQGISGYTF TGTGCCAGCAGCTGGGGACAGGGGATTAGTGGCTACACCTTC
TRBJ1-5 TRBV30 14 TRBD1 . CAWRGQGFNQPQHF TGTGCCTGGAGGGGACAGGGGTTCAATCAGCCCCAGCATTTT
TRBJ2-3 TRBV5-6 13 . . CASSLRGTDTQYF TGTGCCAGCAGCTTGAGAGGCACAGATACGCAGTATTTT
TRBJ1-1 TRBV11-3 14 TRBD1 . CASSSSTGHTEAFF TGTGCCAGCAGCTCGTCGACAGGGCACACTGAAGCTTTCTTT
TRBJ1-2 TRBV7-9 14 . . CASSSTGGMVGYTF TGTGCCAGCAGCTCAACAGGAGGGATGGTTGGCTACACCTTC
TRBJ1-6 TRBV5-4 15 . . CATSTLSSYNSPLHF TGTGCCACTTCAACGTTGAGCTCCTATAATTCACCCCTCCACTTT
TRBJ1-1 TRBV13 13 . . CASSWGMNTEAFF TGTGCCAGCAGCTGGGGCATGAACACTGAAGCTTTCTTT
TRBJ2-5 TRBV5-1 16 . . CASSLAARSPPETQYF TGCGCCAGCAGCTTGGCCGCTAGAAGCCCCCCAGAGACCCAGTACTTC
TRBJ2-5 TRBV6-1 13 . few CASSENYWETQYF TGTGCCAGCAGTGAAAACTATTGGGAGACCCAGTACTTC
TRBJ1-1 TRBV5-1 15 . . CASSLATGLNTEAFF TGCGCCAGCAGCTTGGCCACAGGGCTGAACACTGAAGCTTTCTTT
TRBJ1-1 TRBV5-1 17 TRBD1 few CATRAGTGGGGNTEAFF TGCGCCACTAGGGCCGGGACAGGGGGCGGGGGGAACACTGAAGCTTTCTTT
TRBJ2-3 TRBV4-1 16 . . CASSQGLAIKADTQYF TGCGCCAGCAGCCAAGGTCTAGCGATAAAGGCAGATACGCAGTATTTT
TRBJ2-7 TRBV19 12 . . CASSIRGGEQYF TGTGCCAGTAGTATAAGGGGAGGCGAGCAGTACTTC
TRBJ1-1 TRBV7-7 16 . . CASSLDPGLMNTEAFF TGTGCCAGCAGCTTAGACCCGGGACTCATGAACACTGAAGCTTTCTTT
TRBJ2-7 TRBV5-1 14 TRBD1 . CASSLRTGLNEQYF TGCGCCAGCAGCTTAAGGACAGGTCTAAACGAGCAGTACTTC
TRBJ1-1 TRBV29-1 13 . . CSVARDKMAEAFF TGCAGCGTCGCCAGGGACAAAATGGCTGAAGCTTTCTTT
TRBJ2-3 TRBV2 16 . . CASSLGLLKSTDTQYF TGTGCCAGCAGTCTAGGACTACTCAAATCCACAGATACGCAGTATTTT
TRBJ1-4 TRBV5-6 15 TRBD1 . CASSQDRGRGEKPFF TGTGCCAGCAGCCAGGACAGGGGGCGCGGTGAAAAACCGTTTTTT
TRBJ2-5 TRBV5-1 14 TRBD1 . CASRQQGRGETQYF TGCGCCAGCAGACAACAGGGCAGGGGGGAGACCCAGTACTTC
TRBJ1-2 TRBV7-2 12 . . CASSLDARGYTF TGTGCCAGCAGCTTAGACGCGCGGGGCTACACCTTC
TRBJ1-1 TRBV6-6 13 TRBD1 many CASSDDRDTEAFF TGTGCCAGCAGTGATGACAGGGACACTGAAGCTTTCTTT
TRBJ1-6 TRBV2 15 . . CASSAQESYNSPLHF TGTGCCAGCAGTGCCCAGGAATCCTATAATTCACCCCTCCACTTT
TRBJ2-7 TRBV18 17 . . CASSPRLAAGSTYEQYF TGTGCCAGCTCACCACGTCTGGCCGCCGGGAGCACCTACGAGCAGTACTTC
TRBJ1-1 TRBV18 14 . . CASSRNTLNTEAFF TGTGCCAGCTCACGAAACACCTTGAACACTGAAGCTTTCTTT
TRBJ2-3 TRBV30 15 TRBD1 . CAWSGTGGYTDTQYF TGTGCCTGGAGTGGAACAGGGGGGTACACAGATACGCAGTATTTT
TRBJ1-1 TRBV18 14 . . CASSPPSGNTEAFF TGTGCCAGCTCACCCCCTTCCGGGAACACTGAAGCTTTCTTT
TRBJ2-7 TRBV5-1 16 . . CASSLAVGGGPYEQYF TGCGCCAGCAGCTTGGCCGTGGGGGGGGGCCCCTACGAGCAGTACTTC
TRBJ1-1 TRBV2 15 TRBD1 . CASSAQGQLNTEAFF TGTGCCAGCAGTGCCCAGGGACAGCTGAACACTGAAGCTTTCTTT
TRBJ1-6 TRBV5-8 15 . few CASSLDSRENSPLHF TGTGCCAGCAGCTTGGACAGTCGGGAGAATTCACCCCTCCACTTT
TRBJ1-2 TRBV6-1 13 . once CASSVGQNYGYTF TGTGCCAGCAGTGTAGGACAGAACTATGGCTACACCTTC
TRBJ2-3 TRBV5-3 16 . . CARSSNRRGWTDTQYF TGTGCCAGAAGTTCAAATCGGAGGGGATGGACAGATACGCAGTATTTT
TRBJ2-2 TRBV7-6 16 . . CASSSAGTSSVGELFF TGTGCCAGCAGCTCCGCCGGGACATCTTCTGTCGGGGAGCTGTTTTTT
TRBJ1-5 TRBV30 13 TRBD1 once CAWSRDSNQPQHF TGTGCCTGGAGTAGGGACAGTAATCAGCCCCAGCATTTT
TRBJ1-6 TRBV25-1 15 . few CASRAERGRYSPLHF TGTGCCAGCAGAGCAGAGCGGGGGCGGTATTCACCCCTCCACTTT
TRBJ2-5 TRBV2 13 TRBD2 . CASIPGTMETQYF TGTGCCAGCATACCCGGGACTATGGAGACCCAGTACTTC
TRBJ2-2 TRBV11-2 13 TRBD2 few CASSLDLAGGLFF TGTGCCAGCAGCTTAGATCTAGCGGGGGGGCTGTTTTTT
TRBJ2-7 TRBV25-1 15 TRBD1 few CASSPKRTGRREQYF TGTGCCAGCAGCCCGAAACGGACAGGCCGCCGGGAGCAGTACTTC
TRBJ1-1 TRBV6-5 15 TRBD1 . CASGSQGVLVTEAFF TGTGCCAGCGGCTCACAGGGGGTGCTGGTCACTGAAGCTTTCTTT
TRBJ1-3 TRBV7-9 14 . few CASSQDSTGNTIYF TGTGCCAGCAGCCAGGACAGTACTGGAAACACCATATATTTT
TRBJ2-5 TRBV6-6 12 . . CASSEGRETQYF TGTGCCAGCTCGGAGGGTCGGGAGACCCAGTACTTC
TRBJ2-7 TRBV7-9 14 TRBD1 . CASSPQGLPNEQYF TGTGCCAGCAGCCCACAGGGGCTACCCAACGAGCAGTACTTC
TRBJ1-2 TRBV6-9 10 . . CATEGHGYTF TGTGCCACCGAGGGTCATGGCTACACCTTC
TRBJ2-5 TRBV6-4 15 . . CASSDFPTVQETQYF TGTGCCAGCAGTGACTTCCCGACAGTACAAGAGACCCAGTACTTC
TRBJ2-6 TRBV5-1 15 . . CASSLQGPGANVLTF TGCGCCAGCAGCTTACAGGGTCCTGGGGCCAACGTCCTGACTTTC
TRBJ1-6 TRBV7-9 16 . . CASSSRLLSSNSPLHF TGTGCCAGCAGCTCTAGACTGTTGAGTAGTAATTCACCCCTCCACTTT
TRBJ2-5 TRBV9 15 . few CASSGGRVNQETQYF TGTGCCAGCAGCGGGGGGCGCGTGAACCAAGAGACCCAGTACTTC
TRBJ1-3 TRBV5-6 14 . . CASSLREGGNTIYF TGTGCCAGCAGCTTGAGGGAGGGTGGAAACACCATATATTTT
TRBJ1-2 TRBV30 12 . . CAWNWGGYGYTF TGTGCCTGGAATTGGGGGGGCTATGGCTACACCTTC
TRBJ2-3 TRBV5-1 13 TRBD2 . CASNGGGVDTQYF TGCGCCAGCAACGGGGGGGGCGTAGATACGCAGTATTTT
TRBJ2-1 TRBV6-4 15 . few CASSDSQAGYNEQFF TGTGCCAGCAGTGACTCTCAAGCCGGTTACAATGAGCAGTTCTTC
TRBJ2-5 TRBV6-5 15 TRBD2 . CASSPSGGARGTQYF TGTGCCAGCAGTCCATCGGGAGGGGCAAGGGGGACCCAGTACTTC
TRBJ2-2 TRBV18 14 . . CASSPLQGTGELFF TGTGCCAGCTCGCCACTACAGGGAACCGGGGAGCTGTTTTTT